This T cell receptor beta chain was captured by sequencing in a study of blood T cell repertoires in COVID-19. Overall study context: COVID-19 samples, acute and convalescent, were from the United States, Italy and Spain.

Trimming pared 8 bases from V and 1 base from J, leaving 11 bases between. The CDR3 totals 13 residues. Germline assignment: CDR1 SGHTA and CDR2 FQGTGA. Using immunoSEQ multiplex PCR, the repertoire was profiled, and TCRdb retains in-frame clones only, with some absent. Counted here are about 80,000 clones, around 69% occurring once; the ten biggest clones make up about 16%. This clonotype originated in a man between 65 and 85 years old with active or convalescent COVID-19. This sequence joins TRBV7-3 and TRBJ2-5; perhaps TRBD1 as D (5 bases). Sequences were obtained from peripheral blood. For the CDR3, the DNA is TGTGCCAGCTCCGTACAGGCCCAAGAGACCCAGTACTTC. This encodes CASSVQAQETQYF.